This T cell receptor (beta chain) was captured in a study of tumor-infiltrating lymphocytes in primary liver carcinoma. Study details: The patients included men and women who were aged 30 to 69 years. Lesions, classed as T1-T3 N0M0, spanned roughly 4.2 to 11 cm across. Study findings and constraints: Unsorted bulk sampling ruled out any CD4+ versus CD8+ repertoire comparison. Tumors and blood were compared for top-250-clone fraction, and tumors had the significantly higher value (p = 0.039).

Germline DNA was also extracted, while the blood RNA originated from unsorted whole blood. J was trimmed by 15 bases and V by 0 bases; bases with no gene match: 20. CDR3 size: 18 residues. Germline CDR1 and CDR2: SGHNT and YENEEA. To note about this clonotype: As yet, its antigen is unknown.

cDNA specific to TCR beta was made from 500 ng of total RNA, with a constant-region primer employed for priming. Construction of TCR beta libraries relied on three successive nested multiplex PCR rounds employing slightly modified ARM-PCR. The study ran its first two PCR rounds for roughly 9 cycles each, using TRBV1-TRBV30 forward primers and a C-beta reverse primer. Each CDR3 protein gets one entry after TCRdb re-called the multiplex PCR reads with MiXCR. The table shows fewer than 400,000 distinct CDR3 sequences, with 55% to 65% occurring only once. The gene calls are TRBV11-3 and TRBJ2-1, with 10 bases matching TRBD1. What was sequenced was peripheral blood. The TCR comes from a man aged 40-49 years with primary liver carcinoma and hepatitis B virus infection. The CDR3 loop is CASSLDEGDRGTYNELFF. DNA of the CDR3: TGTGCCAGCAGCTTAGATGAGGGGGACAGGGGTACCTACAATGAGTTGTTCTTC. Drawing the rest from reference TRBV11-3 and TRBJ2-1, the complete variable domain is EAGVVQSPRYKIIEKKQPVAFWCNPISGHNTLYWYLQNLGQGPELLIRYENEEAVDDSQLPKDRFSAERLKGVDSTLKIQPAELGDSAVYLCASSLDEGDRGTYNELFFGPGTRLTVL.